This T cell receptor (beta chain) was found in a study of CD8+CD57+ T cells in acquired aplastic anemia. Profiling that covered TCR beta VDJ and CDR3 relied on genomic DNA as its template. TCRdb reprocessed the reads via MiXCR and lists one record per CDR3 protein. This sample has about 54,000 distinct CDR3 sequences, with approximately 50% found just once. Trimming stripped 9 bases from V and 6 bases from J, with 16 bases between. Germline V lookup: CDR1 KGHDR, CDR2 SFDVKD. This CDR3 has 14 amino acids. Sequenced patients had shown CD8+CD57+ cell expansion by flow cytometry. The sequence came from a human donor with aplastic anemia. The sequencing input was sorted CD4+, CD8+, or CD8+CD57+ T cells (not recorded which) from PBMCs. The gene calls are TRBV24-1 and TRBJ2-2, with D possibly matching TRBD1 (7 bases). The CDR3 sequence is CATRSPRGAGELFF. As DNA, the CDR3 is TGTGCCACCCGATCCCCCAGGGGGGCCGGGGAGCTGTTTTTT.